Following are 25 T cell receptor beta chains from one sample sequenced in a study of T cell changes during pregnancy in multiple sclerosis (dated by TCRdb to the late 2010s). Library preparation employed the immunoSEQ multiplex PCR assay. TCRdb provides this immuneACCESS table in a form limited to in-frame rearrangements. Some clones are lacking; in checked studies, under half of them reflect an unresolved V gene, and why the rest are absent is not known. In this sample the table shows approximately 83,000 clones, 94% of which occur a single time. The top ten constitute 2% to 2.5% of the sample. The input for sequencing was peripheral blood, taken in the third trimester of pregnancy. The receptors shown here come from a female donor with multiple sclerosis, enrolled in a pregnancy study.

This chain connects TRBV4-2 to TRBJ1-1; 8 bases are a match to TRBD1. V was pared by 3 bases and J by 1 base, with 4 bases of the junction left unmatched. The CDR3 is made up of 15 amino acids. Germline V gives CDR1 LGHNA, CDR2 YNFKEQ. The CDR3 sequence: CASSQLGQGNTEAFF. The CDR3 region has the DNA TGTGCCAGCAGCCAGCTCGGACAGGGGAACACTGAAGCTTTCTTT.

This chain joins TRBV19 and TRBJ2-1; 9 bases are a match to TRBD2. J lost 4 bases, V lost 3 bases, and 7 bases had no gene match. This CDR3 is built from 16 residues. Germline V gives CDR1 LNHDA, CDR2 SQIVND (reference sequence). CDR3 amino acids: CASSMFAGLAYNEQFF. CDR3 DNA: TGTGCCAGTAGTATGTTTGCGGGACTAGCTTACAATGAGCAGTTCTTC.

V gene TRBV11-2 combines with J gene TRBJ2-1, with 9 bases matching TRBD1. Germline CDR1 reads SGHAT; CDR2 reads FQNNGV. This CDR3 has 18 amino acids. With V trimmed by 6 bases and J by 1 base, 13 bases remained unmatched. The CDR3 sequence: CASRTTGTGFGSYNEQFF. DNA of the CDR3: TGTGCCAGCAGGACAACCGGGACAGGGTTTGGGTCCTACAATGAGCAGTTCTTC.

This clone has a single count. The genes are TRBV5-8 and TRBJ2-1; 7 bases agree with TRBD1. This CDR3 comprises 15 residues. Germline V gives CDR1 SGHTS, CDR2 YDEGEE. The ends lost 2 bases at V and 2 bases at J; junction bases unmatched: 4. CDR3 region: CASSFRGGPYNEQFF. DNA of the CDR3: TGTGCCAGCAGCTTTCGAGGGGGCCCCTACAATGAGCAGTTCTTC.

The CDR3 here is CASSPGTGGLFF. The CDR3 DNA is TGTGCCAGCAGCCCCGGGACAGGGGGCTTATTCTTC. The J gene is TRBJ2-1, the V gene TRBV28; TRBD1 matches at 12 bases. This CDR3 region has 12 residues. CDR1 is MDHEN, CDR2 SYDVKM, per germline. V gave up 6 bases and J gave up 16 bases; unmatched junction bases: 7.

The chain is built from TRBV9 and TRBJ2-2; D is perhaps TRBD1 (6 bases). Trimming left V 3 bases short and J 6 bases short, with 12 bases between. The germline CDR1 and CDR2 sequences are SGDLS and YYNGEE. The CDR3 is made up of 14 amino acids. This CDR3 reads CASSARQVAGELFF. CDR3 nucleotide sequence: TGTGCCAGCAGCGCCCGACAGGTAGCCGGGGAGCTGTTTTTT.

The chain has TRBV27 and TRBJ2-7, with 8 bases identical to TRBD1. J gave up 7 bases and V 6 bases, and 11 bases lay outside the gene matches. The CDR3 totals 14 residues. Germline V lookup: CDR1 MNHEY, CDR2 SMNVEV (reference sequence). The CDR3 sequence: CASRMGDRIREQYF. The CDR3 nucleotides read TGTGCCAGCAGAATGGGGGACAGGATCCGTGAGCAGTACTTC.

V and J are TRBV5-6 and TRBJ1-5; D remains unclear. Germline V CDR1 and CDR2: SGHDT, YYEEEE. This CDR3 comprises 13 residues. V lost 1 base and J lost 6, with 8 bases in between. The CDR3: CASSLLAGQPQHF. CDR3 DNA sequence: TGTGCCAGCAGCTTGCTCGCGGGTCAGCCCCAGCATTTT.

The chain is built from TRBV19 and TRBJ1-2, with D possibly being TRBD1 (6 bases). CDR1 and CDR2 (germline): LNHDA, SQIVND (reference sequence). This CDR3 region has 15 residues. The V gene lost 6 bases and the J gene lost 4 bases, with 18 bases spanning the gap. CDR3: CASRSTAGASYGYTF. CDR3 sequence (DNA): TGTGCCAGTAGATCCACCGCAGGGGCCTCCTATGGCTACACCTTC. The whole variable domain, remainder taken from reference TRBV19 and TRBJ1-2, is DGGITQSPKYLFRKEGQNVTLSCEQNLNHDAMYWYRQDPGQGLRLIYYSQIVNDFQKGDIAEGYSVSREKKESFPLTVTSAQKNPTAFYLCASRSTAGASYGYTFGSGTRLTVV.

The V call is TRBV19, the J call TRBJ1-2; a possible D gene is TRBD1 (6 bases). Germline CDR1 reads LNHDA; CDR2 reads SQIVND (reference sequence). CDR3 length equals 14 residues. The V end was cut by 6 bases, the J end by 4 bases, with 15 bases between. This CDR3 reads CASRRGGNSYGYTF. In DNA form, the CDR3 reads TGTGCCAGTAGGAGGGGGGGGAACTCCTATGGCTACACCTTC.

The genes are TRBV10-1 and TRBJ2-1; 7 bases are shared with TRBD2. The V gene's germline CDR1 is WNHNN and CDR2 SYGVQD (reference sequence). The CDR3 loop spans 16 amino acids. V shed 8 bases, J shed 0 bases, and the junction held 10 bases outside the gene matches. CDR3 DNA sequence: TGCGCCAGCTTCCCCCGGGAGGAAAGCTCCTACAATGAGCAGTTCTTC. Its translation: CASFPREESSYNEQFF.

This chain connects TRBV9 to TRBJ2-3; D is uncertain. This CDR3 region has 16 residues. Trimming cost V 0 bases and J 5 bases, with 16 bases left between them. The germline V gene has CDR1 SGDLS and CDR2 YYNGEE. CDR3 loop: CASSVEATQPRDTQYF. In DNA, the CDR3 is TGTGCCAGCAGCGTAGAAGCGACCCAGCCTAGAGATACGCAGTATTTT. Drawing the rest from reference TRBV9 and TRBJ2-3, the complete variable domain is DSGVTQTPKHLITATGQRVTLRCSPRSGDLSVYWYQQSLDQGLQFLIQYYNGEERAKGNILERFSAQQFPDLHSELNLSSLELGDSALYFCASSVEATQPRDTQYFGPGTRLTVL.

The rearrangement uses TRBV28 and TRBJ1-3; no reliable D call. CDR1 and CDR2 (germline): MDHEN, SYDVKM. CDR3 length: 14 amino acids. Trimming removed 6 bases at V and 2 bases at J, with 11 bases between. For the CDR3, the DNA is TGTGCCAGCAGGCTGCGGGTAACTGGAAACACCATATATTTT. Its translation is CASRLRVTGNTIYF.

This chain uses TRBV25-1 with TRBJ2-5; D perhaps matches TRBD2 (6 bases). CDR1 MGHDK and CDR2 SYGVNS come from the germline V gene. This CDR3 contains 16 residues. V was pared by 2 bases and J by 5 bases, with 18 bases between. The DNA of the CDR3 is TGTGCCAGCAGTGAACCTCCGGAGGGCGGGGCTGAGACCCAGTACTTC. Amino acid sequence: CASSEPPEGGAETQYF.

This clone came up a few times. This rearrangement joins TRBV21-1 to TRBJ1-1; the DNA was not compared with TRBD1, the D call given in the table. TRBV21-1 is marked as a pseudogene. CDR3 length: 16 amino acids. The CDR3 nucleotides read TGTGCCAGCAGCATAGGGACAGGGGTGGCGGACACTGAAGCTTTCTTT. Its protein is CASSIGTGVADTEAFF.

The rearrangement links TRBV7-2 to TRBJ2-2; 10 nucleotides line up with TRBD2. With V trimmed by 1 base and J by 4 bases, 9 bases remained unmatched. Per the germline V gene, CDR1 is SGHTA and CDR2 is FQGNSA. There are 18 residues in the CDR3. DNA for the CDR3: TGTGCCAGCAGCTTAGATTGGCTAGCGGGAGCCAGCACCGGGGAGCTGTTTTTT. Amino acid sequence: CASSLDWLAGASTGELFF. Combining the CDR3 with reference TRBV7-2 and TRBJ2-2 gives the whole variable domain GAGVSQSPSNKVTEKGKDVELRCDPISGHTALYWYRQSLGQGLEFLIYFQGNSAPDKSGLPSDRFSAERTGGSVSTLTIQRTQQEDSAVYLCASSLDWLAGASTGELFFGEGSRLTVL.

This chain uses TRBV28 with TRBJ2-7; 7 nucleotides agree with TRBD2. The CDR3 runs 13 residues. Trimming removed 7 bases from V and 4 bases from J; junction bases left unmatched: 7. Germline V CDR1 and CDR2: MDHEN, SYDVKM. Here the CDR3 DNA reads TGTGCCAGCACTTCTTGGGGGGGTTACGAGCAGTACTTC. It is translated as CASTSWGGYEQYF. Full variable domain (remainder filled in from reference TRBV28 and TRBJ2-7): DVKVTQSSRYLVKRTGEKVFLECVQDMDHENMFWYRQDPGLGLRLIYFSYDVKMKEKGDIPEGYSVSREKKERFSLILESASTNQTSMYLCASTSWGGYEQYFGPGTRLTVT.

This clone was found once. V usage is TRBV6-1 and J usage is TRBJ2-3, with D perhaps TRBD2 (7 bases). Germline loops: CDR1 MNHNS, CDR2 SASEGT. Trimming left V 2 bases short and J 4 bases short, with 16 bases between. CDR3 length: 16 residues. The CDR3 sequence is CASSESSGGGADTQYF. CDR3 nucleotides: TGTGCCAGCAGTGAATCTAGCGGAGGGGGGGCAGATACGCAGTATTTT.

This clone turned up a few times. This chain connects TRBV19 to TRBJ2-2; tentatively, D is TRBD1 (6 bases). Trimming shortened V by 9 bases and J by 1 base, and 15 bases separated the two germline ends. The CDR3 is made up of 15 amino acids. Germline lookup yields CDR1 LNHDA and CDR2 SQIVND (reference sequence). This chain's CDR3 is CASTTGTVNTGELFF. Written as DNA, the CDR3 is TGTGCCAGCACTACAGGGACGGTGAACACCGGGGAGCTGTTTTTT.

This clone occurred once. V is TRBV5-1 and J is TRBJ2-1; 15 positions agree with TRBD2. Per germline, CDR1 SGHRS and CDR2 YFSETQ. The ends lost 0 bases at V and 7 bases at J; junction bases unmatched: 5. The CDR3 runs to 17 residues. CDR3 residues: CASSLDNGLAGGNEQFF. The CDR3 region has the DNA TGCGCCAGCAGCTTGGACAACGGACTAGCGGGAGGGAATGAGCAGTTCTTC.

V gene TRBV5-1 combines with J gene TRBJ2-1; D is perhaps TRBD2 (6 bases). V lost 4 bases to trimming and J lost 4 bases, with 18 bases between them. CDR3 length: 16 residues. The germline gives CDR1 SGHRS, CDR2 YFSETQ. The CDR3 nucleotides read TGCGCCAGCAGCCCTGGAGGGGCTTTGGGATACAATGAGCAGTTCTTC. As protein: CASSPGGALGYNEQFF.

This clone was observed a single time. This sequence joins TRBV2 and TRBJ2-5; 10 positions match TRBD1. This CDR3 contains 20 residues. CDR1 is SNHLY, CDR2 FYNNEI, per germline. The V segment lost 10 bases and the J segment 2 bases; nucleotides outside the gene matches: 25. The CDR3 coding sequence is TGTGCCACTTACGGGGACAGGGGCAGGCCCGGGGCAGCGGTGCAAGAGACCCAGTACTTC. Translating it yields CATYGDRGRPGAAVQETQYF.

The chain employs TRBV5-1 and TRBJ1-2; no reliable D call. Per germline, CDR1 SGHRS and CDR2 YFSETQ. Trimming cost V 0 bases and J 4 bases, with 10 bases left between them. This CDR3 spans 14 amino acids. The CDR3 protein is CASSLERSTYGYTF. DNA of the CDR3: TGCGCCAGCAGCTTGGAAAGGAGTACCTATGGCTACACCTTC.

The chain uses TRBV28 and TRBJ1-5; the D gene is possibly TRBD1 (5 bases). CDR1 MDHEN and CDR2 SYDVKM come from the germline V gene. The CDR3 contains 14 residues. With 5 bases removed from V and 5 bases from J, the gap between germline ends came to 13 bases. CDR3 DNA: TGTGCCAGCAGTCTGGGGACTGATTATCAGCCCCAGCATTTT. As protein: CASSLGTDYQPQHF.

CDR3 nucleotides: TGTGCCAGCAGTCTCGGGGCGGGGAGTCGGACAGATACGCAGTATTTT. It yields the protein CASSLGAGSRTDTQYF. This chain connects TRBV27 to TRBJ2-3; a possible D gene is TRBD2 (6 bases). This CDR3 has 16 residues. Germline V lookup: CDR1 MNHEY, CDR2 SMNVEV (reference sequence). Between the trimmed V and J ends, which lost 5 bases and 3 bases, there was a span of 18 bases.